This TCR beta chain was obtained from a study of technical replicates of blood from a few donors. Repertoires were generated with immunoSEQ multiplex PCR, while TCRdb's copy carries only in-frame clones and drops some. The table has some 70,000 clones, about 95% seen once. Germline V gives CDR1 WNHNN, CDR2 SYGVQD (reference sequence). This CDR3 has 14 amino acids. The ends were cut back, 5 bases at V and 4 bases at J, with 13 bases in the middle. This clonotype was sampled from a human donor in good health. Sequences were obtained from T cells isolated from PBMCs. The rearrangement joins TRBV10-1 to TRBJ2-3; D is perhaps TRBD1 (5 bases). In DNA, the CDR3 is TGCGCCAGCAGTCCCGGCAGGGCTGCAGATACGCAGTATTTT. This codes for CASSPGRAADTQYF.